This TCR beta chain was identified in a study of early T cells in non-severe SARS-CoV-2 infection. Study details: Chains stayed unpaired after sequencing of bulk RNA from unsorted whole blood.

Study-wide points: Missing private and CD4 specificities, VDJdb matching favored anti-spike CD8 responses.

This clonotype has ten or more counts. Antigen: not known. This CDR3 has 13 amino acids. With 2 bases removed from V and 4 bases from J, the gap between germline ends came to 9 bases. CDR1 is SGHRS, CDR2 YFSETQ, per germline. Molecules of cDNA were individually given unique molecular identifiers that were attached to them. TCRdb reprocessed the 5' RACE reads via MiXCR and lists one record per CDR3 protein. The table records tens of thousands of distinct CDR3 sequences, approximately 13% of them present only once. Sample: whole blood. The chain combines TRBV5-1 with TRBJ1-2, with D perhaps matching TRBD1 (6 bases). The sequence came from an adult who was a healthcare worker with PCR-confirmed SARS-CoV-2 infection or an uninfected control (not recorded which). CDR3: CASSFQGFYGYTF. The CDR3, as DNA: TGCGCCAGCAGCTTTCAGGGGTTCTATGGCTACACCTTC. The full variable domain, its missing parts supplied by reference TRBV5-1 and TRBJ1-2, is KAGVTQTPRYLIKTRGQQVTLSCSPISGHRSVSWYQQTPGQGLQFLFEYFSETQRNKGNFPGRFSGRQFSNSRSEMNVSTLELGDSALYLCASSFQGFYGYTFGSGTRLTVV.